This TCR beta chain was identified during a study of blood T cells in healthy people across ages. V dropped 5 bases and J dropped 3; count of bases not matched to a gene: 6. This CDR3 contains 14 residues. Germline V gives CDR1 SGHTA, CDR2 FQGNSA. Whenever a sample was processed, at least 6 million PBMCs were isolated. This clonotype was seen just once. A sample-barcoded 5' primer and a J-beta primer mix were used in a second PCR of roughly 7 to 11 cycles. TCRdb passed the 5' RACE reads through MiXCR, listing each CDR3 protein once. The sample consists of 1.5 million to 1.8 million distinct CDR3 sequences, approximately 39% of them appearing once.

J is TRBJ2-7 and V is TRBV7-2; 8 bases align to TRBD1. The origin of this receptor is a woman aged 18-29 years in good health. Sequencing used blood. CDR3 loop: CASSGETGVYEQYF. In DNA, the CDR3 is TGTGCCAGCAGCGGAGAGACAGGGGTCTACGAGCAGTACTTC.